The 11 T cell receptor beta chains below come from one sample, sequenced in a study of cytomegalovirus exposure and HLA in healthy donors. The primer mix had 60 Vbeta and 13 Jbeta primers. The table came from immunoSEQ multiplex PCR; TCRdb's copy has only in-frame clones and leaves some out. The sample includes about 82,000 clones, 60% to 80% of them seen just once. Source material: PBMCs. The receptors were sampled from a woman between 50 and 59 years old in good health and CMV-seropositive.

CDR3 amino acids: CASSLGLAGGPDTQYF. The CDR3 nucleotides read TGTGCCAGCAGCTTAGGTCTAGCGGGAGGACCCGATACGCAGTATTTT. V and J are TRBV7-9 and TRBJ2-3; the match to TRBD2 covers 11 bases. V trimming: 1 base; J trimming: 6 bases; junction bases outside the gene matches: 6. Per germline, CDR1 SEHNR and CDR2 FQNEAQ (reference sequence). CDR3 size: 16 residues.

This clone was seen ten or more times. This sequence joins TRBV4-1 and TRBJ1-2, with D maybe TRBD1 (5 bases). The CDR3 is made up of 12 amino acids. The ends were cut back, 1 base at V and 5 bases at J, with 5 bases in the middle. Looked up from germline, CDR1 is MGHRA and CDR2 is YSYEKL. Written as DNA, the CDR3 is TGCGCCAGCAGCCAAGGGACATATGGCTACACCTTC. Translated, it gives CASSQGTYGYTF.

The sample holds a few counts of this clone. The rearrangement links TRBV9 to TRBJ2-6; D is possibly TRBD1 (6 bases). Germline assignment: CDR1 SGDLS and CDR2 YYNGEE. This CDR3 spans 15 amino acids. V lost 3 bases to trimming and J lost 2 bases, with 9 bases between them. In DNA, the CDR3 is TGTGCCAGCAGCGGTTACAGGGCTGGGGCCAACGTCCTGACTTTC. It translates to CASSGYRAGANVLTF.

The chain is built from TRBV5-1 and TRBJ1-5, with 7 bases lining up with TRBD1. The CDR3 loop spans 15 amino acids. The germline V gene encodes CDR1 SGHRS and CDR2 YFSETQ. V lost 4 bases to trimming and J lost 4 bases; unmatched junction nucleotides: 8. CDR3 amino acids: CASSEGTDPNQPQHF. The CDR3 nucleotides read TGCGCCAGCAGCGAAGGGACAGACCCGAATCAGCCCCAGCATTTT.

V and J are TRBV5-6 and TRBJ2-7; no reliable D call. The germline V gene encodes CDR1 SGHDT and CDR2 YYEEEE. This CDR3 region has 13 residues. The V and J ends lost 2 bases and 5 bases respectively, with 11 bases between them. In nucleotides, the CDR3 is TGTGCCAGCAGCTTAACAGTCGCTCACGAGCAGTACTTC. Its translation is CASSLTVAHEQYF. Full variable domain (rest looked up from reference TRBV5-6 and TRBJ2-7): DAGVTQSPTHLIKTRGQQVTLRCSPKSGHDTVSWYQQALGQGPQFIFQYYEEEERQRGNFPDRFSGHQFPNYSSELNVNALLLGDSALYLCASSLTVAHEQYFGPGTRLTVT.

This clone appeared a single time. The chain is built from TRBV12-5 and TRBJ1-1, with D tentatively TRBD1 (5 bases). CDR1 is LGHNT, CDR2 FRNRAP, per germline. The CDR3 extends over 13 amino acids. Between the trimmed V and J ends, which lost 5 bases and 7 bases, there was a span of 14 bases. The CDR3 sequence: CASGPDSRYEAFF. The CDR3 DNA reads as TGTGCTAGTGGTCCTGACAGCCGCTATGAAGCTTTCTTT.

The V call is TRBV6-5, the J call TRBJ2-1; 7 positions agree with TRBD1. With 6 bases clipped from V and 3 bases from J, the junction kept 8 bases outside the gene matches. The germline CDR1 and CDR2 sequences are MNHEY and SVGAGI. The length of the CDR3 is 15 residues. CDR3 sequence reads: CASSITGARYNEQFF. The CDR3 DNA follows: TGTGCCAGCAGCATAACAGGGGCCCGCTACAATGAGCAGTTCTTC.

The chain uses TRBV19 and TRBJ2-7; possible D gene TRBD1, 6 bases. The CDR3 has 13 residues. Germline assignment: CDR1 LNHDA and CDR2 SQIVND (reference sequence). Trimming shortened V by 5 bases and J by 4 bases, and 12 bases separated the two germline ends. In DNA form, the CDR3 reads TGTGCCAGTAGTTTCCAGGGACAATACGAGCAGTACTTC. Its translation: CASSFQGQYEQYF.

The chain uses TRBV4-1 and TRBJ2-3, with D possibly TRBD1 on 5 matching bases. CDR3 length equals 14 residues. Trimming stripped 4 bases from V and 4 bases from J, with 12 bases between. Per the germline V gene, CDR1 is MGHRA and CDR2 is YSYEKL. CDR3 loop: CASSRGLGPDTQYF. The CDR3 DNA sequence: TGCGCCAGCAGCCGTGGGTTGGGGCCAGATACGCAGTATTTT.

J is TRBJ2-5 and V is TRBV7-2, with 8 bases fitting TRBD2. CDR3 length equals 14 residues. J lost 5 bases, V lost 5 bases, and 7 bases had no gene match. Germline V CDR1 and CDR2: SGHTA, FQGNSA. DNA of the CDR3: TGTGCCAGCAGCCGAGCGGGAGATTGGGAGACCCAGTACTTC. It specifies CASSRAGDWETQYF.

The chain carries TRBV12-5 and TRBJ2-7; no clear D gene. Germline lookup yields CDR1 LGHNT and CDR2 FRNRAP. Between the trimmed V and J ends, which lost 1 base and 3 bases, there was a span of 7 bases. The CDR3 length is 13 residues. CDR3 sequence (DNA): TGTGCTAGTGGTTTGGGACCTAGCTACGAGCAGTACTTC. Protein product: CASGLGPSYEQYF.